Included here is one T cell receptor beta chain sequence, with context. Its antigen is unidentified. The CDR3 length is 16 residues. V dropped 4 bases and J dropped 3; count of bases not matched to a gene: 9. CDR1 and CDR2 from the germline V gene are SGHRS and YFSETQ. The entry originates in a study of OX40 agonist ivuxolimab in advanced cancers. Study findings and constraints: Clonal expansion was among the lowest in partial responders at 0.1-3.0 mg/kg, especially CD8+.

It was autoimmune disease history or systemic immunosuppression that excluded patients. Sequencing used immunoSEQ multiplex PCR; TCRdb keeps in-frame clones, though not all of them. This sample has about 70,000 clones, with roughly 85% found just once. The chain couples TRBV5-1 to TRBJ2-5; TRBD1 matches at 10 bases. The TCR originated in an adult with an advanced solid tumor such as melanoma, head and neck, liver or kidney cancer. The specimen was CD4+ or CD8+ T cells sorted from blood, collected in a trial of the OX40 agonist ivuxolimab. CDR3 coding DNA: TGCGCCAGCAGCCCCAGACAGGGGGCGACGGAAGAGACCCAGTACTTC. Its protein is CASSPRQGATEETQYF.